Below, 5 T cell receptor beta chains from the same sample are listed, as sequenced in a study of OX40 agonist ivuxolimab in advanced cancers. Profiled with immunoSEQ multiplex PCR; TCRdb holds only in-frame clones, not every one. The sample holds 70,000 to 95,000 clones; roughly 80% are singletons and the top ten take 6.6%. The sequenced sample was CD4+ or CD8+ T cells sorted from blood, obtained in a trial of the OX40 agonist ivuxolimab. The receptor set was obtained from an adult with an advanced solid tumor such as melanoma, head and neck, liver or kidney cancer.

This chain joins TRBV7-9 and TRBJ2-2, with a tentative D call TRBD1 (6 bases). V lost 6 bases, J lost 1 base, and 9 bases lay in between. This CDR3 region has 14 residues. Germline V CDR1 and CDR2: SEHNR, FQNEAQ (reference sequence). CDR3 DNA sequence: TGTGCCAGCAGGCGGACAGAGAACACCGGGGAGCTGTTTTTT. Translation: CASRRTENTGELFF.

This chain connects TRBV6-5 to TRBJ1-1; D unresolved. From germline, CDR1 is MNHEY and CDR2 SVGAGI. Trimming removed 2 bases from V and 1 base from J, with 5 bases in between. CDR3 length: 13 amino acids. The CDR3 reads CASSYTSNTEAFF. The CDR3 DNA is TGTGCCAGCAGTTACACTTCGAACACTGAAGCTTTCTTT.

The CDR3 region is CASSLYGGRNTEAFF. The CDR3 DNA is TGTGCCAGCAGCTTATATGGGGGCAGGAACACTGAAGCTTTCTTT. This chain joins TRBV7-2 and TRBJ1-1, with D perhaps matching TRBD1 (6 bases). The V end was cut by 2 bases, the J end by 1 base, with 11 bases between. The CDR3 runs 15 residues. Germline V gives CDR1 SGHTA, CDR2 FQGNSA.

The CDR3 sequence: CASGVDAGKLFF. In nucleotides, the CDR3 is TGTGCCAGCGGGGTGGATGCGGGAAAACTGTTTTTT. This chain links TRBV28 with TRBJ1-4; D unresolved. The CDR3 consists of 12 residues. The ends were cut back, 8 bases at V and 10 bases at J, with 14 bases in the middle. The germline CDR1 and CDR2 sequences are MDHEN and SYDVKM.

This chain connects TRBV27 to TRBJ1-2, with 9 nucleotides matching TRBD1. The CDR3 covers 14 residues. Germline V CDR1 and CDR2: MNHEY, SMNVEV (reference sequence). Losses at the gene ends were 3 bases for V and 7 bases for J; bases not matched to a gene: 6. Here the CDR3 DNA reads TGTGCCAGCAGTTTTGGACAGGGGCCCTCTGGCTACACCTTC. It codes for CASSFGQGPSGYTF.